A single sample gave rise to the 10 T cell receptor beta chains below, sequenced in a study of blood T cell repertoires in COVID-19 (dated by TCRdb to 2018 to 2020). The library was made by the immunoSEQ multiplex PCR assay. The immuneACCESS repertoire file appears here via TCRdb, limited to in-frame rearrangements. These files lack a portion of the clones; in checked studies, under half of the deficit traces to unresolved V genes, and the cause of the others is not known. Present in this sample are 190,000 or so clones, roughly 88% of which were seen just once. Roughly 9.2% of the sample comes from the top ten. The sequencing sample was made of peripheral blood. These receptors were taken from a woman older than 75 with acute or convalescent COVID-19.

The rearrangement joins TRBV6-4 to TRBJ1-3; the match to TRBD1 covers 9 bases. The CDR3 covers 13 residues. Germline CDR1 is MRHNA and CDR2 is SNTAGT. The ends lost 6 bases at V and 3 bases at J; junction bases unmatched: 0. The CDR3 protein is CASRTGGGNTIYF. CDR3 in DNA: TGTGCCAGCAGGACAGGGGGTGGAAACACCATATATTTT.

Regarding this clone: The sample holds other DNA sequences that translate to the same CDR3. This rearrangement joins TRBV30 to TRBJ1-5; D is unclear. The germline V and J ends were trimmed by 0 bases and 4 bases, with 7 bases remaining between them. The CDR3 extends over 13 amino acids. Germline V gene data show CDR1 as GTSNPN and CDR2 as SVGIG (reference sequence). The CDR3 bases are TGTGCCTGGAGTGTACGCGGGAATCAGCCCCAGCATTTT. Encoded protein: CAWSVRGNQPQHF. The full variable domain, rest sourced from reference TRBV30 and TRBJ1-5, is SQTIHQWPATLVQPVGSPLSLECTVEGTSNPNLYWYRQAAGRGLQLLFYSVGIGQISSEVPQNLSASRPQDRQFILSSKKLLLSDSGFYLCAWSVRGNQPQHFGDGTRLSIL.

The chain employs TRBV6-5 and TRBJ1-2; D gene uncertain. CDR1 is MNHEY, CDR2 SVGAGI, per germline. V gave up 10 bases and J gave up 4 bases, with 10 bases separating them. The CDR3 contains 11 residues. Here the CDR3 reads CATTGSYGYTF. CDR3 DNA sequence: TGTGCCACCACGGGTTCCTATGGCTACACCTTC.

CDR3: CASSLQGSGTGELFF. The CDR3 coding sequence is TGTGCCAGCAGCTTACAGGGTAGCGGCACCGGGGAGCTGTTTTTT. V usage is TRBV7-2 and J usage is TRBJ2-2, with D possibly TRBD2 on 6 matching bases. V was shortened by 2 bases and J by 4 bases, with 11 bases between the two germline ends. The germline CDR1 and CDR2 sequences are SGHTA and FQGNSA. The CDR3 totals 15 residues.

V usage is TRBV7-3 and J usage is TRBJ2-5, with D uncertain. The CDR3 consists of 13 residues. V was trimmed by 5 bases and J by 0 bases, leaving 7 bases between them. Per the germline V gene, CDR1 is SGHTA and CDR2 is FQGTGA. The CDR3 region has the DNA TGTGCCAGCAGCCCCCATGACCAAGAGACCCAGTACTTC. Translation gives CASSPHDQETQYF.

This clone was seen only once. V usage is TRBV2 and J usage is TRBJ1-1; 9 bases match TRBD1. Germline CDR1 SNHLY, CDR2 FYNNEI. V gave up 11 bases and J gave up 5 bases; unmatched junction bases: 12. CDR3 length equals 14 residues. The CDR3 protein is CAGSRDRVGTEAFF. CDR3 coding DNA: TGTGCCGGATCCCGGGACAGGGTCGGGACTGAAGCTTTCTTT.

The rearrangement uses TRBV12-3 or TRBV12-4 and TRBJ2-3; D possibly corresponds to TRBD1 (6 bases). The V end was cut by 6 bases, the J end by 3 bases, with 10 bases between. The length of the CDR3 is 13 residues. CDR3 protein: CASSLDRTDTQYF. The DNA of the CDR3 is TGTGCCAGCAGCCTGGACAGAACAGATACGCAGTATTTT.

The chain combines TRBV10-2 with TRBJ2-5, with 8 bases matching TRBD2. The CDR3 totals 14 residues. The trim removed 6 bases at V and 5 bases at J, leaving 8 bases unmatched. Germline CDR1 reads WSHSY; CDR2 reads SAAADI. DNA of the CDR3: TGCGCCAGCAGCAGGACTAGCCCGCGGGAGACCCAGTACTTC. As protein: CASSRTSPRETQYF.

This chain uses TRBV7-2 with TRBJ2-3, with unresolved D. V lost 2 bases and J 2 bases, leaving 8 bases between the germline ends. The CDR3 runs to 14 residues. CDR1 and CDR2 from the germline V gene are SGHTA and FQGNSA. Here the CDR3 DNA reads TGTGCCAGCAGCTTATTCCAGAACACAGATACGCAGTATTTT. This sequence encodes CASSLFQNTDTQYF.

The chain combines TRBV10-3 with TRBJ1-1, with 9 bases fitting TRBD1. Germline trimming cut 5 bases from V and 3 bases from J; bases unmatched to any gene: 4. CDR3 size: 14 residues. Germline CDR1 ENHRY, CDR2 SYGVKD. The CDR3 sequence: CAISTGGSYTEAFF. In DNA, the CDR3 is TGTGCCATCAGTACAGGGGGCTCGTACACTGAAGCTTTCTTT.